The 21 T cell receptor beta chains reported below all come from one sample, sequenced in a study of technical replicates of blood from a handful of donors. Clones were sequenced by immunoSEQ multiplex PCR, and TCRdb holds only the in-frame ones, with some missing. The sample contains roughly 50,000 clones, nearly 95% of which appear only once. Source material: PBMCs. The receptors come from a human donor in good health. Some clones in this sample may be carry-over from other donors' samples.

This chain connects TRBV7-2 to TRBJ2-6; D not resolved. The CDR3 is 15 amino acids. CDR1 is SGHTA, CDR2 FQGNSA, per germline. Deletions cut 3 bases from V and 0 bases from J, with 6 bases between. The CDR3 nucleotides read TGTGCCAGCAGCTTGAGTAGCTCTGGGGCCAACGTCCTGACTTTC. This gives the protein CASSLSSSGANVLTF.

This rearrangement joins TRBV7-2 to TRBJ2-4; maybe TRBD1 (6 bases). The CDR3 has 19 amino acids. Trimming removed 5 bases at V and 0 bases at J, with 23 bases between. Looked up from germline, CDR1 is SGHTA and CDR2 is FQGNSA. Here the CDR3 reads CASSPKDGQTTLAKNIQYF. DNA of the CDR3: TGTGCCAGCAGCCCAAAGGACGGACAGACAACACTAGCCAAAAACATTCAGTACTTC.

V is TRBV5-1 and J is TRBJ1-2; D might be TRBD1 (6 bases). The V gene lost 0 bases and the J gene lost 13 bases, with 16 bases spanning the gap. The V gene's germline CDR1 is SGHRS and CDR2 YFSETQ. The CDR3 contains 13 residues. The CDR3 spells CASSLDLWGPRTF. In DNA, the CDR3 is TGCGCCAGCAGCTTGGATTTATGGGGGCCACGCACCTTC.

V is TRBV4-2 and J is TRBJ1-4; 9 nucleotides line up with TRBD1. V was pared by 1 base and J by 11 bases, with 5 bases of the junction left unmatched. Germline values: CDR1 LGHNA, CDR2 YNFKEQ. CDR3 length equals 14 residues. Here the CDR3 DNA reads TGTGCCAGCAGCCAAGGGGGACAGGGCCATAAACTGTTTTTT. Residues: CASSQGGQGHKLFF.

This clone was recorded only once. The rearrangement uses TRBV5-1 and TRBJ2-3, with D possibly matching TRBD1 (6 bases). Trimming took 4 bases from V and 3 from J, leaving 15 bases between them. From germline, CDR1 is SGHRS and CDR2 YFSETQ. The CDR3 is made up of 15 amino acids. CDR3 residues: CASSADSGRTDTQYF. As DNA, the CDR3 is TGCGCCAGCAGCGCGGACAGTGGCCGAACAGATACGCAGTATTTT. The full variable domain, completed using reference TRBV5-1 and TRBJ2-3, is KAGVTQTPRYLIKTRGQQVTLSCSPISGHRSVSWYQQTPGQGLQFLFEYFSETQRNKGNFPGRFSGRQFSNSRSEMNVSTLELGDSALYLCASSADSGRTDTQYFGPGTRLTVL.

The J gene is TRBJ2-1, the V gene TRBV6-1, with D maybe TRBD2 (5 bases). CDR1 is MNHNS, CDR2 SASEGT, per germline. The CDR3 has 15 residues. Deletions cut 1 base from V and 4 bases from J, with 11 bases between. The CDR3 sequence: CASSEVLGGYNEQFF. The CDR3 DNA follows: TGTGCCAGCAGTGAAGTCCTGGGCGGGTACAATGAGCAGTTCTTC.

This clone appeared a single time. This rearrangement joins TRBV12-5 to TRBJ2-5; possibly TRBD1 for D (5 bases). Germline V gene lookup returns CDR1 LGHNT and CDR2 FRNRAP. The CDR3 extends over 13 amino acids. Trimming took off 3 bases at V and 10 bases at J, with 15 bases between the two ends. The CDR3 region has the DNA TGTGCTAGTGGTTTTTGGGGCACCGTTGGCCAGTACTTC. This codes for CASGFWGTVGQYF.

This chain uses TRBV5-1 with TRBJ1-1, with 10 bases matching TRBD1. CDR1 is SGHRS, CDR2 YFSETQ, per germline. The CDR3 totals 14 residues. J lost 1 base, V lost 7 bases, and 4 bases had no gene match. CDR3 DNA sequence: TGCGCCAGCCACCGGGACAGGGGGAACACTGAAGCTTTCTTT. It yields the protein CASHRDRGNTEAFF.

This chain uses TRBV7-9 with TRBJ1-4; 9 bases are a match to TRBD1. The germline V gene has CDR1 SEHNR and CDR2 FQNEAQ (reference sequence). The CDR3 is 14 residues long. Trimming at V came to 5 bases and at J to 8 bases, leaving 6 bases not matched to a gene. The CDR3 bases are TGTGCCAGCAGCGGGGACAGGGTGTACGAAAAACTGTTTTTT. Its translation is CASSGDRVYEKLFF. Using reference TRBV7-9 and TRBJ1-4 for the parts outside the CDR3, the full variable domain is DTGVSQNPRHKITKRGQNVTFRCDPISEHNRLYWYRQTLGQGPEFLTYFQNEAQLEKSRLLSDRFSAERPKGSFSTLEIQRTEQGDSAMYLCASSGDRVYEKLFFGSGTQLSVL.

This chain links TRBV6-5 with TRBJ2-7, with TRBD2 matching over 13 bases. The CDR3 is made up of 15 amino acids. V lost 2 bases, J lost 4 bases, and 2 bases stayed unmatched. Germline CDR1 and CDR2: MNHEY and SVGAGI. CDR3 DNA: TGTGCCAGCAGTTACGGGGGACTAGCGGGATACGAGCAGTACTTC. Protein sequence: CASSYGGLAGYEQYF.

DNA for the CDR3: TGTGCCAGCATTGGAGGACGGAGCACAGATACGCAGTATTTT. It specifies CASIGGRSTDTQYF. V usage is TRBV2 and J usage is TRBJ2-3; possibly TRBD2 for D (5 bases). Trimming took off 7 bases at V and 0 bases at J, with 11 bases between the two ends. The CDR3 consists of 14 residues. CDR1 is SNHLY and CDR2 is FYNNEI in the germline V gene.

This clone has more than one count but fewer than ten. The chain has TRBV4-1 and TRBJ1-1; 7 nucleotides match TRBD1. The length of the CDR3 is 14 residues. J was trimmed by 4 bases and V by 0 bases; bases with no gene match: 2. Germline V gene sequence: CDR1 MGHRA, CDR2 YSYEKL. This CDR3 reads CASSQDRGATEAFF. CDR3 in DNA: TGCGCCAGCAGCCAAGACAGGGGGGCCACTGAAGCTTTCTTT.

This chain links TRBV6-6 with TRBJ1-2; TRBD1 aligns across 9 bases. The V and J ends lost 5 bases and 5 bases, in that order; junction bases with no gene match: 6. Germline CDR1 reads MNHNY; CDR2 reads SVGAGI (reference sequence). The CDR3 extends over 14 amino acids. CDR3 region: CASSIQGAGYGYTF. The CDR3 bases are TGTGCCAGCAGTATACAGGGGGCTGGATATGGCTACACCTTC.

This chain joins TRBV5-4 and TRBJ2-1; 11 bases are shared with TRBD2. Germline CDR1 reads SGHNT; CDR2 reads YYREEE (reference sequence). Trimming at V came to 3 bases and at J to 4 bases, leaving 3 bases not matched to a gene. The CDR3 has 15 residues. For the CDR3, the DNA is TGTGCCAGCAGCTCGACTAGCGGGGCGTACAATGAGCAGTTCTTC. As protein: CASSSTSGAYNEQFF.

The chain has TRBV6-5 and TRBJ2-5, with 8 positions matching TRBD1. Germline values: CDR1 MNHEY, CDR2 SVGAGI. V was clipped by 5 bases and J by 6 bases; unmatched bases: 5. This CDR3 is built from 13 residues. CDR3 bases: TGTGCCAGCAGTACGACAGGGGTAAAGACCCAGTACTTC. This translates into CASSTTGVKTQYF.

The J gene is TRBJ2-3, the V gene TRBV18; D gene unclear. With 2 bases removed from V and 4 bases from J, the gap between germline ends came to 7 bases. CDR1 and CDR2 (germline): KGHSH, LQKENI. This CDR3 comprises 13 residues. The CDR3: CASSPRQADTQYF. CDR3 DNA: TGTGCCAGCTCACCAAGGCAGGCAGATACGCAGTATTTT. Full variable domain (rest looked up from reference TRBV18 and TRBJ2-3): NAGVMQNPRHLVRRRGQEARLRCSPMKGHSHVYWYRQLPEEGLKFMVYLQKENIIDESGMPKERFSAEFPKEGPSILRIQQVVRGDSAAYFCASSPRQADTQYFGPGTRLTVL.

V and J are TRBV2 and TRBJ1-4, with 7 nucleotides matching TRBD1. The V segment lost 6 bases and the J segment 8 bases; nucleotides outside the gene matches: 12. This CDR3 contains 15 residues. CDR1 and CDR2 from the germline V gene are SNHLY and FYNNEI. The CDR3 region has the DNA TGTGCCAGCAGGGGGGCGGACAGGACGACGGAAAAACTGTTTTTT. This sequence encodes CASRGADRTTEKLFF.

The J gene is TRBJ1-5, the V gene TRBV23-1; a weak D match, TRBD1 (5 bases). TRBV23-1 is known as an ORF, though its function is uncertain. CDR3 length: 21 residues. The V end lost 0 bases, the J end lost 4 bases, and 28 bases lay between the germline ends. Written as DNA, the CDR3 is TGCGCCAGCAGTCAATCGGGCGAGGGAGTTTCTTTGGGGGGAGAGAATCAGCCCCAGCATTTT. It is translated as CASSQSGEGVSLGGENQPQHF.

The CDR3 reads CASSPTGFQPQHF. Here the CDR3 DNA reads TGTGCCAGCAGCCCGACGGGGTTTCAGCCCCAGCATTTT. The chain links TRBV7-9 to TRBJ1-5, with D unclear. The germline CDR1 and CDR2 sequences are SEHNR and FQNEAQ (reference sequence). The CDR3 is made up of 13 amino acids. Trimming took 5 bases from V and 6 from J, leaving 11 bases between them.

V is TRBV2 and J is TRBJ2-5, with 8 bases identical to TRBD1. The J segment lost 5 bases and the V segment lost 2 bases, leaving 7 bases of the junction unmatched. This CDR3 is 15 amino acids long. Per germline, CDR1 SNHLY and CDR2 FYNNEI. The CDR3 DNA reads as TGTGCCAGCAGTGAACCGACAGGGGAGGAGGAGACCCAGTACTTC. Amino acids: CASSEPTGEEETQYF.

The rearrangement links TRBV5-4 to TRBJ2-3, with 9 bases that match TRBD2. Germline assignment: CDR1 SGHNT and CDR2 YYREEE (reference sequence). The CDR3 is 16 amino acids. The V gene end was trimmed by 4 bases and the J gene end by 2 bases; junction bases not matched to a gene: 8. The CDR3 DNA reads as TGTGCCAGCAGCGGACCTGGACTAGCGAACACAGATACGCAGTATTTT. It codes for CASSGPGLANTDTQYF.